The clone carrying this T cell receptor (beta chain) was recorded a few times. Authors' methods: Reference gene primer amplification gave nucleated cell count estimates. Libraries were prepared by immunoSEQ multiplex PCR; TCRdb keeps only in-frame clonotypes and omits some of them. V, J and clone size reflect that table, while D and trimming were determined from the DNA. The sample has approximately 92,000 clones; over 70% are singletons. The data were obtained in a study of blood T cell repertoires in COVID-19. Across the whole study: From T cells, B-cell-depleted T cells, or PBMCs came the material, which was cDNA or gDNA.

V was shortened by 11 bases and J by 3 bases, with 13 bases between the two germline ends. The CDR3 length is 12 residues. Germline V gene data show CDR1 as SGHTA and CDR2 as FQGTGA. The TCR originated in a man aged 50-60 years who had recovered from COVID-19. The sample taken for sequencing was peripheral blood. The genes are TRBV7-3 and TRBJ1-1; D gene uncertain. The CDR3 protein is CAAGGRDTEAFF. The CDR3 bases are TGTGCCGCGGGAGGGCGGGACACTGAAGCTTTCTTT.